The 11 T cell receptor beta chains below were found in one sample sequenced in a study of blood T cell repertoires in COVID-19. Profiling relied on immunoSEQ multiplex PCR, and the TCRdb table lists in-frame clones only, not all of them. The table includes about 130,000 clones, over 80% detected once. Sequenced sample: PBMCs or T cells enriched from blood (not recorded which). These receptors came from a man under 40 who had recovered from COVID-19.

The CDR3: CASSPRAEAFF. In DNA, the CDR3 is TGTGCCAGCAGCCCGAGGGCTGAAGCTTTCTTT. The chain is built from TRBV28 and TRBJ1-1, with D unclear. The CDR3 runs 11 residues. V lost 6 bases and J lost 6, with 8 bases in between. From germline, CDR1 is MDHEN and CDR2 SYDVKM.

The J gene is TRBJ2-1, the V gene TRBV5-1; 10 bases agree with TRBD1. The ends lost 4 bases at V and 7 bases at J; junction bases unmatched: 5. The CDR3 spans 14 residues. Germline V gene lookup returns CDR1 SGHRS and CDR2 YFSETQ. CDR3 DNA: TGCGCCAGCAGCACACCGGACAGGGGGAATGAGCAGTTCTTC. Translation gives CASSTPDRGNEQFF.

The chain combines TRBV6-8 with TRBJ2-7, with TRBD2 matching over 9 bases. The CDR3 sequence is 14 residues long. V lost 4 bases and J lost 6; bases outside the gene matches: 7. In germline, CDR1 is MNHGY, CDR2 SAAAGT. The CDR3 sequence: CASSLVAGEVEQYF. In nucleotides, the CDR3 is TGTGCCAGCAGTTTGGTAGCGGGAGAAGTCGAGCAGTACTTC.

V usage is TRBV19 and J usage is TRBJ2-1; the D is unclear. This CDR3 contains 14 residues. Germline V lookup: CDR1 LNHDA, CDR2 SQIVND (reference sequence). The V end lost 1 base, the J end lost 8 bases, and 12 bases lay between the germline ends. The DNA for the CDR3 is TGTGCCAGTAGTATAGGGCTATTCAGCGATGAGCAGTTCTTC. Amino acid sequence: CASSIGLFSDEQFF.

The CDR3 bases are TGTGCCAGTAGTATTGGACAGCAAGAAGCTTTCTTT. Translation: CASSIGQQEAFF. This chain uses TRBV19 with TRBJ1-1; TRBD1 might be the D (6 bases). This CDR3 is built from 12 residues. Germline lookup yields CDR1 LNHDA and CDR2 SQIVND (reference sequence). V lost 3 bases and J 8 bases, leaving 10 bases between the germline ends.

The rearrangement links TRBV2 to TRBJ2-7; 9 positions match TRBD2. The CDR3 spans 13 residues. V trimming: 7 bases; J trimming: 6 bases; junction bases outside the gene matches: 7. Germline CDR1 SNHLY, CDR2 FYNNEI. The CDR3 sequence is CASNRLAGAEQYF. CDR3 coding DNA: TGTGCCAGCAATAGATTAGCGGGAGCCGAGCAGTACTTC.

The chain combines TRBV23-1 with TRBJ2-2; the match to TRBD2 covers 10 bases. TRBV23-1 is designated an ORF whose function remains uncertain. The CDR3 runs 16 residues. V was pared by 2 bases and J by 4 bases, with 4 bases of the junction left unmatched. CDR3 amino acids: CASSQPRTSGTGELFF. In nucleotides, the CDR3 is TGCGCCAGCAGTCAACCCCGGACTAGCGGCACCGGGGAGCTGTTTTTT.

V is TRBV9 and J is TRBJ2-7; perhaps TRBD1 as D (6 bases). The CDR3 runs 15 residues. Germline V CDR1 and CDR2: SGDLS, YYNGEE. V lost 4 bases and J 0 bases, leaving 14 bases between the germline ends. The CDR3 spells CASSTRTVPSYEQYV. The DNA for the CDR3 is TGTGCCAGCAGCACGCGGACAGTCCCCTCCTACGAGCAGTACGTC.

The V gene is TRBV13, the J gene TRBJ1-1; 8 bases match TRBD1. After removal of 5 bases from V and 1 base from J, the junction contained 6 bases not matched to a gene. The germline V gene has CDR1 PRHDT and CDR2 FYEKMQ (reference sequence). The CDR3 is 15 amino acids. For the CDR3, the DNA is TGTGCCAGCAGCCCAGCCGGACAGGGGAACACTGAAGCTTTCTTT. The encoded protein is CASSPAGQGNTEAFF.

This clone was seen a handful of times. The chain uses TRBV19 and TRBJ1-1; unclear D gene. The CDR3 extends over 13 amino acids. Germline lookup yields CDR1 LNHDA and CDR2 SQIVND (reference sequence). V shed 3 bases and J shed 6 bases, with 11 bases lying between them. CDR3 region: CASSITSVAEAFF. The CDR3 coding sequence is TGTGCCAGTAGTATCACCAGCGTTGCTGAAGCTTTCTTT. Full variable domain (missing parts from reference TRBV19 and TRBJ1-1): DGGITQSPKYLFRKEGQNVTLSCEQNLNHDAMYWYRQDPGQGLRLIYYSQIVNDFQKGDIAEGYSVSREKKESFPLTVTSAQKNPTAFYLCASSITSVAEAFFGQGTRLTVV.

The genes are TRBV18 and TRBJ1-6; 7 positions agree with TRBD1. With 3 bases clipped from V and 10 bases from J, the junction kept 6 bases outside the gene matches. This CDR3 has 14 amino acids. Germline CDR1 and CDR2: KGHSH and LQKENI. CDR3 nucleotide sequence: TGTGCCAGCTCACCGACAGGGCGGGTCTCACCCCTCCACTTT. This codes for CASSPTGRVSPLHF.